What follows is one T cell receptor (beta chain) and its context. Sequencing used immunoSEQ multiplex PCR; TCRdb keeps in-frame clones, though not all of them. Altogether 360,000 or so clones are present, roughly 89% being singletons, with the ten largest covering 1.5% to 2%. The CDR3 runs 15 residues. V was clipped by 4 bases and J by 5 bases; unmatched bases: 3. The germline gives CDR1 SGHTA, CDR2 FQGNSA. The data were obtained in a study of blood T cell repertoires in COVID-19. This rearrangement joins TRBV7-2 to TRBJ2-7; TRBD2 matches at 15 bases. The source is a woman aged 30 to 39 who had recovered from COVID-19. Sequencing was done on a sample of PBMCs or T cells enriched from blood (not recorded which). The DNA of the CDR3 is TGTGCCAGCAGCTCAGGACTAGCGGGAGGGGACGAGCAGTACTTC. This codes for CASSSGLAGGDEQYF.